This TCR beta chain emerged from a study of OX40 agonist ivuxolimab in advanced cancers. On the study more broadly: Every 2 weeks, patients got intravenous ivuxolimab at one of six dose levels (0.01-10 mg/kg). Dose-escalation patients' cancers were hepatocellular carcinoma, melanoma, renal cell or head and neck cancer.

The CDR3 runs 16 residues. Germline CDR1 SGHRS, CDR2 YFSETQ. With V trimmed by 4 bases and J by 0 bases, 3 bases remained unmatched. Some clones are missing from TCRdb's copy, which holds only in-frame ones; the method was immunoSEQ multiplex PCR. The sample holds approximately 75,000 clones; about nine tenths are singletons and the top ten take 0.3% to 0.4%. Sampling times: baseline, cycle 4 day 1, cycle 7 day 1. This TCR was recovered from an adult with an advanced solid tumor such as melanoma, head and neck, liver or kidney cancer. Material: CD4+ or CD8+ T cells sorted from blood, obtained in a trial of the OX40 agonist ivuxolimab. The J gene is TRBJ2-1, the V gene TRBV5-1, with 11 positions matching TRBD1. CDR3 sequence reads: CASSTGTGGSYNEQFF. CDR3 DNA sequence: TGCGCCAGCAGCACCGGGACAGGGGGCTCCTACAATGAGCAGTTCTTC. The complete variable domain, with remaining parts taken from reference TRBV5-1 and TRBJ2-1, reads KAGVTQTPRYLIKTRGQQVTLSCSPISGHRSVSWYQQTPGQGLQFLFEYFSETQRNKGNFPGRFSGRQFSNSRSEMNVSTLELGDSALYLCASSTGTGGSYNEQFFGPGTRLTVL.